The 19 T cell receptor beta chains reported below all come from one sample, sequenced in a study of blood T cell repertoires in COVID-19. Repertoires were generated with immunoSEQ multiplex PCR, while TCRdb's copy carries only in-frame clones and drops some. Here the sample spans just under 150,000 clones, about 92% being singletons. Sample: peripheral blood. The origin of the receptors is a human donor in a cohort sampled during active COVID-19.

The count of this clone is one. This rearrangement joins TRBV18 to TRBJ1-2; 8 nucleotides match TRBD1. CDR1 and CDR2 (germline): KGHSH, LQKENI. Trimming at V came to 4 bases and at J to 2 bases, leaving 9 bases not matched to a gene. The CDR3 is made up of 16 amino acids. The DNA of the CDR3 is TGTGCCAGCTCACTTACAGGGGACAGGAGAAACTATGGCTACACCTTC. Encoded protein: CASSLTGDRRNYGYTF.

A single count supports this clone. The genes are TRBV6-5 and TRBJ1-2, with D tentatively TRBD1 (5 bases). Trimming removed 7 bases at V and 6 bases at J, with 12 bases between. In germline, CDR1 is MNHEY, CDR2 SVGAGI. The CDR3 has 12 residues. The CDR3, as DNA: TGTGCCAGCATCGGACGGGGGGATGGCTACACCTTC. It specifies CASIGRGDGYTF.

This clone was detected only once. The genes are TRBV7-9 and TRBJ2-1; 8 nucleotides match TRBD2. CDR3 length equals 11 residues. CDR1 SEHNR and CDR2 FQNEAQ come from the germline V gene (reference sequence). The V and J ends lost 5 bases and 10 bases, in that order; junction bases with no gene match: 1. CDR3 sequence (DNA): TGTGCCAGCAGCGGCGGGGGGGAGCAGTTCTTC. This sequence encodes CASSGGGEQFF.

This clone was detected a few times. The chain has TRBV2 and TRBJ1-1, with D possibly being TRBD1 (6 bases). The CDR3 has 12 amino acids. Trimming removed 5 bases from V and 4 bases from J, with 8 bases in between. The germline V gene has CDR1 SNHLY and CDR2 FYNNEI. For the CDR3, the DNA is TGTGCCAGCAGTACAGGGTTCACTGAAGCTTTCTTT. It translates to CASSTGFTEAFF. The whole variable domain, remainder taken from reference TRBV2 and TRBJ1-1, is EPEVTQTPSHQVTQMGQEVILRCVPISNHLYFYWYRQILGQKVEFLVSFYNNEISEKSEIFDDQFSVERPDGSNFTLKIRSTKLEDSAMYFCASSTGFTEAFFGQGTRLTVV.

CDR3 loop: CASSPRTGELFF. Here the CDR3 DNA reads TGTGCCAGCAGCCCCAGAACCGGGGAGCTGTTTTTT. The chain links TRBV6-2 or TRBV6-3 to TRBJ2-2; D unresolved. The V end was cut by 6 bases, the J end by 5 bases, with 7 bases between. The germline gives CDR1 MNHEY, CDR2 SVGEGT. The CDR3 totals 12 residues.

Here the CDR3 reads CAISGQSGANVLTF. CDR3 bases: TGTGCCATCAGTGGCCAGTCTGGGGCCAACGTCCTGACTTTC. The V and J genes are TRBV10-3 and TRBJ2-6; no clear D gene. The V gene lost 4 bases and the J gene lost 1 base, with 5 bases spanning the gap. CDR3 size: 14 residues. Per the germline V gene, CDR1 is ENHRY and CDR2 is SYGVKD.

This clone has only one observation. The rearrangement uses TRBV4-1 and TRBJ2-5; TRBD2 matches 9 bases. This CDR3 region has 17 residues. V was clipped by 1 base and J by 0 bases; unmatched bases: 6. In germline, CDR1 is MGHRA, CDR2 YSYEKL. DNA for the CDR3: TGCGCCAGCAGCCAAGGGTCAGCGGGGGGCTACCAAGAGACCCAGTACTTC. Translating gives CASSQGSAGGYQETQYF.

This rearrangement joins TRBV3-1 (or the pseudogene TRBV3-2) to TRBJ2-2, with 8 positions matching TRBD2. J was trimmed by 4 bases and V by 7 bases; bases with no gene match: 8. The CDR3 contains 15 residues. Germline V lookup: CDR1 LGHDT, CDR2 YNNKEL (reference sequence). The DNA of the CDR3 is TGTGCCAGCACCCTTAGCGGGGTTAGCACCGGGGAGCTGTTTTTT. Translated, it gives CASTLSGVSTGELFF.

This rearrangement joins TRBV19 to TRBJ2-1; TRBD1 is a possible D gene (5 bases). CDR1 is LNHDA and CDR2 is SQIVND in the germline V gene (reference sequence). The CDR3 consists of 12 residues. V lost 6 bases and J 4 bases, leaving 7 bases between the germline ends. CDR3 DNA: TGTGCCAGTAGCAGGGCGTACAATGAGCAGTTCTTC. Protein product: CASSRAYNEQFF.

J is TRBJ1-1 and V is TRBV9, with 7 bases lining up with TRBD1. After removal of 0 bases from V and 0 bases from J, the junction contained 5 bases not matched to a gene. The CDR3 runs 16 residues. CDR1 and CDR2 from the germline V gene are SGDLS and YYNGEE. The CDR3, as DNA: TGTGCCAGCAGCGTAGGAGGGGGCAGCTTGAACACTGAAGCTTTCTTT. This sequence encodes CASSVGGGSLNTEAFF.

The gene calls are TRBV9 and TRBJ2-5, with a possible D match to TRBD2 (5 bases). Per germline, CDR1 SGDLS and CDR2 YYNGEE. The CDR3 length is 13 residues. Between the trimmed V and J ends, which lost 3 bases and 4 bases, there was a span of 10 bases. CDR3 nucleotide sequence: TGTGCCAGCAGCGCTAGGGCGGGAGAGACCCAGTACTTC. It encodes CASSARAGETQYF.

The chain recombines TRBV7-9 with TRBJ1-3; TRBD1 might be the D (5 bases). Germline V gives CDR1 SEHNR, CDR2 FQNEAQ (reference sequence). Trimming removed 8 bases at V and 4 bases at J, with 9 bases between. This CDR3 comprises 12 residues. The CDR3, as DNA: TGTGCCAGCTTTCAGGGAGGAAACACCATATATTTT. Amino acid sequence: CASFQGGNTIYF. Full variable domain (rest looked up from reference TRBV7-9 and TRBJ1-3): DTGVSQNPRHKITKRGQNVTFRCDPISEHNRLYWYRQTLGQGPEFLTYFQNEAQLEKSRLLSDRFSAERPKGSFSTLEIQRTEQGDSAMYLCASFQGGNTIYFGEGSWLTVV.

The CDR3 region has the DNA TGTGCCAGTAGATTGGACAGGGGGCGCGAGGATCAGCCCCAGCATTTT. The encoded protein is CASRLDRGREDQPQHF. The chain carries TRBV19 and TRBJ1-5; 11 positions match TRBD1. Germline loops: CDR1 LNHDA, CDR2 SQIVND (reference sequence). The CDR3 length is 16 residues. V shed 6 bases and J 5 bases; nucleotides not matched to a gene: 9. Combining the CDR3 with reference TRBV19 and TRBJ1-5 gives the whole variable domain DGGITQSPKYLFRKEGQNVTLSCEQNLNHDAMYWYRQDPGQGLRLIYYSQIVNDFQKGDIAEGYSVSREKKESFPLTVTSAQKNPTAFYLCASRLDRGREDQPQHFGDGTRLSIL.

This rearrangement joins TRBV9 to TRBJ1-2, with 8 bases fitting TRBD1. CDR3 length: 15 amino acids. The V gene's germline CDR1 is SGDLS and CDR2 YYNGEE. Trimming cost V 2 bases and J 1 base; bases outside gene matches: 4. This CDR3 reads CASSVSGGFNYGYTF. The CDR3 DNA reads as TGTGCCAGCAGCGTGTCAGGGGGCTTTAACTATGGCTACACCTTC.

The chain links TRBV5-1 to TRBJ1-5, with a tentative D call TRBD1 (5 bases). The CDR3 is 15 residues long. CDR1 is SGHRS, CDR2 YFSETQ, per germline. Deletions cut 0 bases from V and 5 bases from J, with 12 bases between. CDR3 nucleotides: TGCGCCAGCAGCTTGGATCCAGGGAAGGATCAGCCCCAGCATTTT. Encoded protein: CASSLDPGKDQPQHF. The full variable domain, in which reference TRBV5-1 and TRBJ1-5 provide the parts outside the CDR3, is KAGVTQTPRYLIKTRGQQVTLSCSPISGHRSVSWYQQTPGQGLQFLFEYFSETQRNKGNFPGRFSGRQFSNSRSEMNVSTLELGDSALYLCASSLDPGKDQPQHFGDGTRLSIL.

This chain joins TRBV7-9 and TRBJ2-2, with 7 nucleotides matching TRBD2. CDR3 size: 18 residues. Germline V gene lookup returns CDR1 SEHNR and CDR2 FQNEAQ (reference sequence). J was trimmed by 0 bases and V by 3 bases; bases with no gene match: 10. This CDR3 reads CASSFLRGTIANTGELFF. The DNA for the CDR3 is TGTGCCAGCAGCTTTCTGCGGGGGACGATTGCGAACACCGGGGAGCTGTTTTTT. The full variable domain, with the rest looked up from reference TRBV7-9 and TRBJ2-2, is DTGVSQNPRHKITKRGQNVTFRCDPISEHNRLYWYRQTLGQGPEFLTYFQNEAQLEKSRLLSDRFSAERPKGSFSTLEIQRTEQGDSAMYLCASSFLRGTIANTGELFFGEGSRLTVL.

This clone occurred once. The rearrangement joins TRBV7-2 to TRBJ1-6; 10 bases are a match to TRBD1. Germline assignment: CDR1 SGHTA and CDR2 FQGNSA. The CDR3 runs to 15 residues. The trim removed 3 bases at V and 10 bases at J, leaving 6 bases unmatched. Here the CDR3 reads CASSFEGQGYSPLHF. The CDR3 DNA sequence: TGTGCCAGCAGCTTCGAGGGACAGGGGTACTCACCCCTCCACTTT.

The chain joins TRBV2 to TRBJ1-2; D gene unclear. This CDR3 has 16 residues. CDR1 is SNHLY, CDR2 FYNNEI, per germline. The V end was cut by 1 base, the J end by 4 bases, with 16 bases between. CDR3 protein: CASSEGGLRTFYGYTF. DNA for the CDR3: TGTGCCAGCAGTGAAGGTGGACTACGCACATTCTATGGCTACACCTTC. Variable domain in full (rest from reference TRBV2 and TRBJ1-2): EPEVTQTPSHQVTQMGQEVILRCVPISNHLYFYWYRQILGQKVEFLVSFYNNEISEKSEIFDDQFSVERPDGSNFTLKIRSTKLEDSAMYFCASSEGGLRTFYGYTFGSGTRLTVV.

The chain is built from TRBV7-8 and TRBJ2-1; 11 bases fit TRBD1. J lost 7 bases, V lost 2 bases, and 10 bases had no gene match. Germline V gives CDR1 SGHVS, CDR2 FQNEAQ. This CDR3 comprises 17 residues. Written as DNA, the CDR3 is TGTGCCAGCAGCTTAACCCTTGCTGGACAGGGGGCGAATGAGCAGTTCTTC. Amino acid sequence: CASSLTLAGQGANEQFF.